A single sample gave rise to the 30 T cell receptor beta chains below, sequenced in a study of blood T cell repertoires in COVID-19. The data were produced by immunoSEQ multiplex PCR, yet TCRdb's version contains in-frame clones alone and is incomplete. This sample has around 300,000 clones; 90% occur once, and the top ten carry around 0.97%. Input material: peripheral blood. These TCRs come from a woman aged 40 to 55 with COVID-19, enrolled during active disease.

The chain carries TRBV10-3 and TRBJ1-2; TRBD1 aligns across 8 bases. V gave up 7 bases and J gave up 8 bases; unmatched junction bases: 9. CDR1 is ENHRY and CDR2 is SYGVKD in the germline V gene. This CDR3 is 13 amino acids long. CDR3 protein: CAITQGAPGGYTF. The CDR3 bases are TGTGCCATCACTCAGGGGGCACCGGGCGGCTACACCTTC.

The chain couples TRBV18 to TRBJ2-3, with 7 positions matching TRBD2. The CDR3 has 16 amino acids. The V gene's germline CDR1 is KGHSH and CDR2 LQKENI. The V and J ends lost 6 bases and 6 bases, in that order; junction bases with no gene match: 15. CDR3 sequence reads: CASSEGRRGSVDTQYF. The DNA for the CDR3 is TGTGCCAGCTCTGAAGGGAGGCGCGGGAGTGTGGATACGCAGTATTTT. The complete variable domain, with remaining parts taken from reference TRBV18 and TRBJ2-3, reads NAGVMQNPRHLVRRRGQEARLRCSPMKGHSHVYWYRQLPEEGLKFMVYLQKENIIDESGMPKERFSAEFPKEGPSILRIQQVVRGDSAAYFCASSEGRRGSVDTQYFGPGTRLTVL.

This clone was recorded only once. V usage is TRBV19 and J usage is TRBJ1-5; 12 nucleotides agree with TRBD1. The J segment lost 2 bases and the V segment lost 5 bases, leaving 22 bases of the junction unmatched. The CDR3 covers 22 residues. Germline V gene sequence: CDR1 LNHDA, CDR2 SQIVND (reference sequence). The CDR3 DNA follows: TGTGCCAGTAGTCCCCCTGTTTTCATGGCGGGACAGGGGGCTCGTGGCAATCAGCCCCAGCATTTT. Encoded protein: CASSPPVFMAGQGARGNQPQHF.

This sequence joins TRBV30 and TRBJ1-1; D is unclear. V was cut by 3 bases and J by 4 bases, with 18 bases left in between. The CDR3 has 15 amino acids. In germline, CDR1 is GTSNPN, CDR2 SVGIG (reference sequence). DNA of the CDR3: TGTGCCTGGAGGAGGCAACATCTGAGTTCCACTGAAGCTTTCTTT. Amino acids: CAWRRQHLSSTEAFF. The full variable domain, in which reference TRBV30 and TRBJ1-1 provide the parts outside the CDR3, is SQTIHQWPATLVQPVGSPLSLECTVEGTSNPNLYWYRQAAGRGLQLLFYSVGIGQISSEVPQNLSASRPQDRQFILSSKKLLLSDSGFYLCAWRRQHLSSTEAFFGQGTRLTVV.

This clone was found once. Mismatch with germline at one junction end may stem from a read error. This chain joins TRBV7-7 and TRBJ2-3, with D perhaps matching TRBD2 (5 bases). The germline CDR1 and CDR2 sequences are SSHAT and FNYEAQ (reference sequence). CDR3 length: 13 residues. DNA for the CDR3: TGTGCTAGCAGCTTCGGGGGCACAGATACGCAGTATTTT. It translates to CASSFGGTDTQYF.

The chain combines TRBV11-2 with TRBJ1-2, with D tentatively TRBD1 (6 bases). From germline, CDR1 is SGHAT and CDR2 FQNNGV. V lost 8 bases and J 6 bases, leaving 13 bases between the germline ends. The CDR3 contains 12 residues. The CDR3 region is CASGWDINGYTF. In DNA, the CDR3 is TGTGCCAGCGGTTGGGACATAAATGGCTACACCTTC.

The chain combines TRBV6-5 with TRBJ1-1; tentative D call: TRBD1 (6 bases). Germline CDR1 MNHEY, CDR2 SVGAGI. There are 15 residues in the CDR3. The V end was cut by 0 bases, the J end by 2 bases, with 10 bases between. CDR3: CASSYSRGGNTEAFF. CDR3 coding DNA: TGTGCCAGCAGTTACTCGAGAGGGGGTAACACTGAAGCTTTCTTT.

The J gene is TRBJ2-1, the V gene TRBV5-6; 14 positions agree with TRBD2. Per germline, CDR1 SGHDT and CDR2 YYEEEE. The CDR3 consists of 16 residues. V shed 1 base, J shed 6 bases, and the junction held 3 bases outside the gene matches. The CDR3 spells CASSLTGLAGGNEQFF. The CDR3 nucleotides are TGTGCCAGCAGCTTGACTGGACTAGCGGGGGGCAATGAGCAGTTCTTC.

This chain connects TRBV30 to TRBJ1-1; D perhaps matches TRBD1 (5 bases). The CDR3 has 14 residues. Deletions cut 0 bases from V and 0 bases from J, with 8 bases between. Germline CDR1 is GTSNPN and CDR2 is SVGIG (reference sequence). CDR3 DNA sequence: TGTGCCTGGAGTGTTGGGGGGATGAACACTGAAGCTTTCTTT. This codes for CAWSVGGMNTEAFF.

V usage is TRBV27 and J usage is TRBJ1-5; D possibly corresponds to TRBD1 (5 bases). Trimming pared 4 bases from V and 2 bases from J, leaving 12 bases between. Germline CDR1 is MNHEY and CDR2 is SMNVEV (reference sequence). The CDR3 spans 15 residues. CDR3 in DNA: TGTGCCAGCAGTTCTCGACCGGGGGGCAATCAGCCCCAGCATTTT. Protein sequence: CASSSRPGGNQPQHF.

The sample holds one count of this clone. The gene calls are TRBV4-1 and TRBJ2-7; D is perhaps TRBD1 (6 bases). Germline lookup yields CDR1 MGHRA and CDR2 YSYEKL. The germline V and J ends were trimmed by 3 bases and 3 bases, with 18 bases remaining between them. This CDR3 spans 16 amino acids. CDR3: CASSHLNRELVYEQYF. The CDR3 DNA follows: TGCGCCAGCAGCCACCTGAACAGGGAATTAGTCTACGAGCAGTACTTC.

The CDR3 nucleotides read TGTGCCAGCAGCCTGGGACAGGAATCGACCGGGGAGCTGTTTTTT. Residues: CASSLGQESTGELFF. J is TRBJ2-2 and V is TRBV7-9; 8 nucleotides align to TRBD1. V dropped 5 bases and J dropped 5; count of bases not matched to a gene: 7. The CDR3 is made up of 15 amino acids. The germline gives CDR1 SEHNR, CDR2 FQNEAQ (reference sequence).

This clone was found a few times. The chain has TRBV11-2 and TRBJ1-2; maybe TRBD1 (5 bases). With 5 bases removed from V and 5 bases from J, the gap between germline ends came to 12 bases. Germline CDR1 and CDR2: SGHAT and FQNNGV. The CDR3 spans 13 residues. The CDR3 sequence: CASSPRQGYGYTF. The DNA for the CDR3 is TGTGCCAGCAGCCCCCGCCAGGGTTATGGCTACACCTTC.

The V gene is TRBV27, the J gene TRBJ2-7, with D unresolved. This CDR3 has 14 residues. The ends were cut back, 4 bases at V and 1 base at J, with 11 bases in the middle. CDR1 and CDR2 (germline): MNHEY, SMNVEV (reference sequence). The DNA for the CDR3 is TGTGCCAGCAGTTCAAACAGTATTTCCTACGAGCAGTACTTC. This codes for CASSSNSISYEQYF.

This chain joins TRBV18 and TRBJ1-1; possibly TRBD1 for D (6 bases). This CDR3 has 16 residues. From germline, CDR1 is KGHSH and CDR2 LQKENI. V was shortened by 2 bases and J by 5 bases, with 18 bases between the two germline ends. The CDR3 sequence is CASSPTKGVVTTEAFF. The CDR3 DNA is TGTGCCAGCTCACCAACGAAGGGGGTAGTGACGACTGAAGCTTTCTTT.

The chain recombines TRBV5-1 with TRBJ2-5; TRBD1 agrees at 10 bases. This CDR3 has 17 amino acids. The V segment lost 0 bases and the J segment 0 bases; nucleotides outside the gene matches: 5. Germline CDR1 is SGHRS and CDR2 is YFSETQ. CDR3 nucleotides: TGCGCCAGCAGCTTGGGACAGGGGGCGGGGGACCAAGAGACCCAGTACTTC. Translated: CASSLGQGAGDQETQYF.

V and J are TRBV7-9 and TRBJ2-1; 7 bases are a match to TRBD1. Per germline, CDR1 SEHNR and CDR2 FQNEAQ (reference sequence). The CDR3 has 16 residues. The ends lost 5 bases at V and 6 bases at J; junction bases unmatched: 13. Here the CDR3 DNA reads TGTGCCAGCAGCCCCAAGGGACAGATCATGGGCAATGAGCAGTTCTTC. Protein product: CASSPKGQIMGNEQFF.

V and J are TRBV24-1 and TRBJ1-1; D unresolved. In germline, CDR1 is KGHDR, CDR2 SFDVKD. The CDR3 is 13 residues long. Between the trimmed V and J ends, which lost 3 bases and 5 bases, there was a span of 9 bases. The CDR3 loop reads CATSDPMRTEAFF. DNA for the CDR3: TGTGCCACCAGTGATCCCATGCGGACTGAAGCTTTCTTT.

Here the CDR3 reads CASSSIKEAEAFF. CDR3 nucleotide sequence: TGTGCCAGCAGTTCCATCAAGGAGGCTGAAGCTTTCTTT. V usage is TRBV6-2 or TRBV6-3 and J usage is TRBJ1-1; D ambiguous. This CDR3 comprises 13 residues. Trimming shortened V by 4 bases and J by 6 bases, and 12 bases separated the two germline ends. From germline, CDR1 is MNHEY and CDR2 SVGEGT.

This chain uses TRBV7-3 with TRBJ2-5; 9 bases agree with TRBD2. Unmatched junction bases numbered 6, after V lost 8 bases and J lost 5 bases. This CDR3 contains 13 residues. Germline-derived CDR1 and CDR2 are SGHTA and FQGTGA. CDR3 DNA: TGTGCCAGCGCGGGGCTAGCGGGGGAGACCCAGTACTTC. This translates into CASAGLAGETQYF. The full variable domain, rest sourced from reference TRBV7-3 and TRBJ2-5, is GAGVSQTPSNKVTEKGKYVELRCDPISGHTALYWYRQSLGQGPEFLIYFQGTGAADDSGLPNDRFFAVRPEGSVSTLKIQRTERGDSAVYLCASAGLAGETQYFGPGTRLLVL.

The chain is built from TRBV29-1 and TRBJ1-4, with a possible D match to TRBD1 (6 bases). The germline gives CDR1 SQVTM, CDR2 ANQGSEA. The CDR3 is 13 residues long. Deletions cut 3 bases from V and 7 bases from J, with 12 bases between. CDR3 region: CSVDSRGGEKLFF. The CDR3 bases are TGCAGCGTTGACTCCAGGGGCGGTGAAAAACTGTTTTTT.

In its sample, this clone was seen a few times. The rearrangement uses TRBV4-1 and TRBJ1-2, with a weak D call TRBD1 (5 bases). CDR1 is MGHRA and CDR2 is YSYEKL in the germline V gene. V gave up 1 base and J gave up 4 bases, with 7 bases separating them. There are 13 residues in the CDR3. CDR3 protein: CASSQGTGYGYTF. CDR3 coding DNA: TGCGCCAGCAGCCAAGGTACAGGCTATGGCTACACCTTC.

The chain employs TRBV6-5 and TRBJ1-1, with no clear D. The CDR3 loop spans 15 amino acids. Deletions cut 2 bases from V and 0 bases from J, with 10 bases between. Germline CDR1 MNHEY, CDR2 SVGAGI. The CDR3 spells CASSYEVGVNTEAFF. In DNA, the CDR3 is TGTGCCAGCAGTTACGAGGTGGGAGTGAACACTGAAGCTTTCTTT.

The genes are TRBV12-3 or TRBV12-4 and TRBJ2-1; no firm D call. Trimming took off 6 bases at V and 12 bases at J, with 6 bases between the two ends. The CDR3 totals 9 residues. This chain's CDR3 is CASRQRQFF. CDR3 DNA: TGTGCCAGCAGACAAAGGCAGTTCTTC.

The chain combines TRBV19 with TRBJ2-1; 9 bases map to TRBD1. Per the germline V gene, CDR1 is LNHDA and CDR2 is SQIVND (reference sequence). V dropped 3 bases and J dropped 2; count of bases not matched to a gene: 11. This CDR3 is built from 18 residues. This CDR3 reads CASSIKRTGTGTYNEQFF. CDR3 in DNA: TGTGCCAGTAGTATCAAACGCACCGGGACAGGGACCTACAATGAGCAGTTCTTC.

V gene TRBV7-9 combines with J gene TRBJ2-3, with TRBD2 matching over 12 bases. This CDR3 region has 14 residues. Germline loops: CDR1 SEHNR, CDR2 FQNEAQ (reference sequence). The V and J ends lost 4 bases and 6 bases, in that order; junction bases with no gene match: 2. CDR3 loop: CASSSTSGRDTQYF. The CDR3 coding sequence is TGTGCCAGCAGCTCCACTAGCGGGAGGGATACGCAGTATTTT.

The CDR3 reads CASSAGRTSGNSYEQYF. The CDR3 DNA reads TGCGCCAGCAGCGCAGGTAGGACTAGCGGTAACTCCTACGAGCAGTACTTC. The rearrangement uses TRBV5-1 and TRBJ2-7; 10 bases line up with TRBD2. J gave up 0 bases and V 4 bases, and 10 bases lay outside the gene matches. The CDR3 covers 17 residues. Germline lookup yields CDR1 SGHRS and CDR2 YFSETQ.

The V gene is TRBV18, the J gene TRBJ1-4; TRBD1 matches at 9 bases. This CDR3 contains 17 residues. V shed 5 bases and J 7 bases; nucleotides not matched to a gene: 14. Germline V lookup: CDR1 KGHSH, CDR2 LQKENI. The CDR3 DNA sequence: TGTGCCAGCTCATCACAGCCACCGGGACAGGGTAGTGAAAAACTGTTTTTT. As protein: CASSSQPPGQGSEKLFF. The full variable domain, with the rest looked up from reference TRBV18 and TRBJ1-4, is NAGVMQNPRHLVRRRGQEARLRCSPMKGHSHVYWYRQLPEEGLKFMVYLQKENIIDESGMPKERFSAEFPKEGPSILRIQQVVRGDSAAYFCASSSQPPGQGSEKLFFGSGTQLSVL.

The rearrangement joins TRBV7-8 to TRBJ2-2, with TRBD2 matching 12 bases. Unmatched junction bases numbered 6, after V lost 3 bases and J lost 1 base. Per the germline V gene, CDR1 is SGHVS and CDR2 is FQNEAQ. There are 18 residues in the CDR3. The CDR3 loop is CASSFRPSGGENTGELFF. CDR3 nucleotide sequence: TGTGCCAGCAGCTTTCGGCCTAGCGGGGGGGAGAACACCGGGGAGCTGTTTTTT.

The gene calls are TRBV27 and TRBJ2-1; weak D call: TRBD2 (5 bases). The V end was cut by 4 bases, the J end by 7 bases, with 8 bases between. The CDR3 spans 12 residues. Looked up from germline, CDR1 is MNHEY and CDR2 is SMNVEV (reference sequence). This CDR3 is CASSSWRNEQFF. The CDR3 nucleotides are TGTGCCAGCAGTTCTTGGAGGAATGAGCAGTTCTTC.